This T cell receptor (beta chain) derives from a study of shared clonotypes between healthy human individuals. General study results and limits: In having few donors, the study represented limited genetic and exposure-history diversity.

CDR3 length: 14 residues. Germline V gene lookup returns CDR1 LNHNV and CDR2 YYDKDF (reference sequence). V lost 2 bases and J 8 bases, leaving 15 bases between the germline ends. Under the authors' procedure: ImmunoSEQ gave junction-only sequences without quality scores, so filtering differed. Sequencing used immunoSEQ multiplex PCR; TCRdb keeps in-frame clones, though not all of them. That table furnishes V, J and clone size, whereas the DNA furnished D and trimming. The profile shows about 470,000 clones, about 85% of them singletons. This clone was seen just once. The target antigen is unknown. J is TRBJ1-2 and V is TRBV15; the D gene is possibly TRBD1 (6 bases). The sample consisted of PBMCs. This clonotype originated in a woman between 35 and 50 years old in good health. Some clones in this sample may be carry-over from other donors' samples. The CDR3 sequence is CATSRQGMEGGYTF. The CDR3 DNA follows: TGTGCCACCAGCAGACAGGGGATGGAGGGGGGCTACACCTTC. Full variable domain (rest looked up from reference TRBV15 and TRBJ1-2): DAMVIQNPRYQVTQFGKPVTLSCSQTLNHNVMYWYQQKSSQAPKLLFHYYDKDFNNEADTPDNFQSRRPNTSFCFLDIRSPGLGDTAMYLCATSRQGMEGGYTFGSGTRLTVV.